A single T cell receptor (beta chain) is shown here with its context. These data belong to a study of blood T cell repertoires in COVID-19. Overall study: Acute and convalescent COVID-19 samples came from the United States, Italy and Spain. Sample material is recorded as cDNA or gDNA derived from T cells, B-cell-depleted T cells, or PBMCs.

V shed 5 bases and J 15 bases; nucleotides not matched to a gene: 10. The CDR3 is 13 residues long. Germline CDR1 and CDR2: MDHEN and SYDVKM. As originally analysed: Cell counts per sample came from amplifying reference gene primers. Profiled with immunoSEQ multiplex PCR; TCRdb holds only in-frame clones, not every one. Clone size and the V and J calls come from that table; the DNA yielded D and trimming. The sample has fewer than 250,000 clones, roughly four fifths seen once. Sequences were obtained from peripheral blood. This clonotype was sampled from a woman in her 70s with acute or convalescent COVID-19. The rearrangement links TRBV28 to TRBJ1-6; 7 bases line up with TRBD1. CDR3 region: CASSPGQPGVLHF. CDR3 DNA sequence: TGTGCCAGCAGTCCGGGACAGCCCGGGGTCCTCCACTTT.